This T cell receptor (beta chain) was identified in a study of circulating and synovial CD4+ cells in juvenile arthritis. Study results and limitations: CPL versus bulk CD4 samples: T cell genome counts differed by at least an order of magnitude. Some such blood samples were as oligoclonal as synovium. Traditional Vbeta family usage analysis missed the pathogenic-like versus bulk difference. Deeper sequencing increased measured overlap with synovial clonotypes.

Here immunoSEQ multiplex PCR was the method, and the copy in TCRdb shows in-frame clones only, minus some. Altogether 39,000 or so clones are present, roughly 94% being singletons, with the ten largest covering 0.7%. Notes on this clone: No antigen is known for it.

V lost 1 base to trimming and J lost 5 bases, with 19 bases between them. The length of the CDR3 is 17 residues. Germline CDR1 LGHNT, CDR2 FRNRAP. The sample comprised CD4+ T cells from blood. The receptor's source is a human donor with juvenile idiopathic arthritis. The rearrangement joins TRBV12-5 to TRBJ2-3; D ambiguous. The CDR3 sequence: CASGLARPPQDGDTQYF. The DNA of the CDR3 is TGTGCTAGTGGTTTGGCTCGACCCCCGCAGGATGGAGATACGCAGTATTTT.